The 20 T cell receptor beta chains listed next were all sequenced from one sample in a study of blood T cell repertoires in COVID-19. Only in-frame clones appear in the TCRdb table, and some are missing; sequencing was by immunoSEQ multiplex PCR. The repertoire holds a few hundred thousand clones, with roughly 89% as singletons. Sequencing input: PBMCs or T cells enriched from blood (not recorded which). These receptors all come from a woman in her thirties who had recovered from COVID-19.

The chain combines TRBV9 with TRBJ2-5, with TRBD2 matching over 9 bases. Germline-derived CDR1 and CDR2 are SGDLS and YYNGEE. The CDR3 contains 16 residues. V gave up 4 bases and J gave up 2 bases; unmatched junction bases: 9. CDR3 loop: CASSPPGTSNQETQYF. The CDR3 nucleotides read TGTGCCAGCAGCCCTCCCGGGACTAGCAATCAAGAGACCCAGTACTTC.

The V and J genes are TRBV28 and TRBJ1-5; 7 positions agree with TRBD1. Germline values: CDR1 MDHEN, CDR2 SYDVKM. The V segment lost 5 bases and the J segment 4 bases; nucleotides outside the gene matches: 5. The CDR3 is 14 residues long. The CDR3 region is CASSDREWNQPQHF. As DNA, the CDR3 is TGTGCCAGCAGTGACAGGGAGTGGAATCAGCCCCAGCATTTT.

This chain joins TRBV11-2 and TRBJ2-5; 10 nucleotides match TRBD2. The CDR3 length is 15 residues. CDR1 is SGHAT, CDR2 FQNNGV, per germline. V was pared by 4 bases and J by 3 bases, with 5 bases of the junction left unmatched. CDR3 sequence reads: CASSSLGLAEETQYF. DNA for the CDR3: TGTGCCAGCAGCTCACTCGGACTAGCGGAAGAGACCCAGTACTTC.

V usage is TRBV7-9 and J usage is TRBJ2-3, with 9 bases matching TRBD2. The CDR3 sequence is 16 residues long. V trimming: 4 bases; J trimming: 0 bases; junction bases outside the gene matches: 5. CDR1 and CDR2 from the germline V gene are SEHNR and FQNEAQ (reference sequence). The CDR3 here is CASSSGLALSTDTQYF. In DNA, the CDR3 is TGTGCCAGCAGCTCTGGACTAGCGTTAAGCACAGATACGCAGTATTTT.

This clone was counted once. The chain is built from TRBV20-1 and TRBJ1-5; D perhaps matches TRBD1 (5 bases). The CDR3 has 14 residues. Trimming took 3 bases from V and 1 from J, leaving 10 bases between them. Per the germline V gene, CDR1 is DFQATT and CDR2 is SNEGSKA (reference sequence). The CDR3 sequence is CSASRGRSNQPQHF. Written as DNA, the CDR3 is TGCAGTGCTAGTAGGGGCAGGAGCAATCAGCCCCAGCATTTT.

This clone was detected once. The gene calls are TRBV28 and TRBJ1-1; D remains unclear. The CDR3 contains 14 residues. Germline CDR1 MDHEN, CDR2 SYDVKM. The V gene lost 4 bases and the J gene lost 3 bases, with 12 bases spanning the gap. CDR3 protein: CASSSPVEYTEAFF. CDR3 bases: TGTGCCAGCAGTTCCCCGGTGGAGTACACTGAAGCTTTCTTT.

This chain's CDR3 is CASSFTYNSPLHF. For the CDR3, the DNA is TGTGCCAGCAGTTTTACCTATAATTCACCCCTCCACTTT. The rearrangement joins TRBV27 to TRBJ1-6; unclear D gene. Germline assignment: CDR1 MNHEY and CDR2 SMNVEV (reference sequence). V lost 3 bases to trimming and J lost 2 bases, with 2 bases between them. The CDR3 totals 13 residues.

J is TRBJ2-1 and V is TRBV24-1; D perhaps matches TRBD1 (5 bases). The V end lost 9 bases, the J end lost 6 bases, and 17 bases lay between the germline ends. The CDR3 length is 14 residues. Looked up from germline, CDR1 is KGHDR and CDR2 is SFDVKD. The CDR3 here is CATGAGGPGNEQFF. CDR3 DNA: TGTGCCACCGGGGCTGGCGGACCGGGCAATGAGCAGTTCTTC.

This chain links TRBV18 with TRBJ1-1; 9 bases map to TRBD1. CDR3 size: 15 residues. V was pared by 6 bases and J by 0 bases, with 5 bases of the junction left unmatched. CDR1 and CDR2 (germline): KGHSH, LQKENI. In DNA form, the CDR3 reads TGTGCCAGCTCGGGACAGGGAGTCATGAACACTGAAGCTTTCTTT. Amino acids: CASSGQGVMNTEAFF.

This clone appeared once. The CDR3 sequence: CASSGLTDQPQHF. The DNA of the CDR3 is TGTGCCAGCAGCGGACTCACGGATCAGCCCCAGCATTTT. The chain couples TRBV21-1 to TRBJ1-5. TRBV21-1 is a documented pseudogene. The CDR3 is made up of 13 amino acids.

This sequence joins TRBV28 and TRBJ1-2; 8 positions agree with TRBD1. The V gene's germline CDR1 is MDHEN and CDR2 SYDVKM. Losses at the gene ends were 6 bases for V and 8 bases for J; bases not matched to a gene: 8. CDR3 size: 13 residues. The chain's CDR3 is CASRPDRVGGYTF. The DNA for the CDR3 is TGTGCCAGCAGACCGGACAGGGTCGGGGGCTACACCTTC.

The rearrangement joins TRBV9 to TRBJ2-3, with a weak D call TRBD1 (5 bases). This CDR3 comprises 16 residues. The V and J ends lost 2 bases and 0 bases respectively, with 13 bases between them. CDR1 is SGDLS and CDR2 is YYNGEE in the germline V gene. DNA of the CDR3: TGTGCCAGCAGCGTCAGACAGCTAACTAGCACAGATACGCAGTATTTT. It yields the protein CASSVRQLTSTDTQYF.

The sample holds one count of this clone. The chain combines TRBV19 with TRBJ1-2; D gene unclear. Germline CDR1 LNHDA, CDR2 SQIVND (reference sequence). The CDR3 has 16 residues. The V gene lost 3 bases and the J gene lost 4 bases, with 18 bases spanning the gap. This chain's CDR3 is CASSMGAGRGLYGYTF. CDR3 nucleotide sequence: TGTGCCAGTAGTATGGGTGCAGGAAGAGGGCTCTATGGCTACACCTTC. The full variable domain, rest sourced from reference TRBV19 and TRBJ1-2, is DGGITQSPKYLFRKEGQNVTLSCEQNLNHDAMYWYRQDPGQGLRLIYYSQIVNDFQKGDIAEGYSVSREKKESFPLTVTSAQKNPTAFYLCASSMGAGRGLYGYTFGSGTRLTVV.

The count of this clone is one. The chain is built from TRBV15 and TRBJ2-7; D might be TRBD1 (6 bases). The CDR3 sequence is 14 residues long. The V and J ends lost 8 bases and 4 bases respectively, with 18 bases between them. Germline-derived CDR1 and CDR2 are LNHNV and YYDKDF (reference sequence). The CDR3 DNA reads TGTGCCACCCGGCGGACAGTTGGGATATACGAGCAGTACTTC. Its protein is CATRRTVGIYEQYF.

The chain joins TRBV6-2 or TRBV6-3 to TRBJ1-5, with D tentatively TRBD1 (6 bases). This CDR3 region has 18 residues. Trimming stripped 5 bases from V and 0 bases from J, with 20 bases between. Germline-derived CDR1 and CDR2 are MNHEY and SVGEGT. The CDR3 protein is CASSPDRSISNSNQPQHF. DNA for the CDR3: TGTGCCAGCAGTCCGGACAGATCAATTTCTAATAGCAATCAGCCCCAGCATTTT.

The gene calls are TRBV27 and TRBJ2-7, with 8 bases lining up with TRBD2. V shed 3 bases and J 3 bases; nucleotides not matched to a gene: 4. CDR3 length equals 14 residues. From germline, CDR1 is MNHEY and CDR2 SMNVEV (reference sequence). CDR3 sequence: CASSFTSGYYEQYF. The CDR3 bases are TGTGCCAGCAGTTTTACTAGCGGATACTACGAGCAGTACTTC.

This chain connects TRBV19 to TRBJ1-1; 7 bases match TRBD1. The CDR3 is 15 amino acids. Trimming cost V 4 bases and J 6 bases; bases outside gene matches: 11. Germline values: CDR1 LNHDA, CDR2 SQIVND (reference sequence). CDR3 DNA sequence: TGTGCCAGTAGTAATCTGAAGACAGGGAAGCCTGAAGCTTTCTTT. Its translation is CASSNLKTGKPEAFF.

This chain uses TRBV5-8 with TRBJ1-1; 8 bases match TRBD1. V dropped 4 bases and J dropped 5; count of bases not matched to a gene: 7. This CDR3 has 14 residues. Germline assignment: CDR1 SGHTS and CDR2 YDEGEE. In DNA, the CDR3 is TGTGCCAGCAGCGGACGGGACAGGCGGACTGAAGCTTTCTTT. It translates to CASSGRDRRTEAFF.

This chain joins TRBV6-5 and TRBJ2-1, with TRBD1 as a possible D gene (6 bases). Germline V gene sequence: CDR1 MNHEY, CDR2 SVGAGI. This CDR3 is 15 amino acids long. V dropped 7 bases and J dropped 7 bases, with 20 bases sitting between them. CDR3: CASMGFIQGRNEQFF. CDR3 sequence (DNA): TGTGCCAGCATGGGGTTCATACAGGGTCGGAATGAGCAGTTCTTC.

The J gene is TRBJ2-7, the V gene TRBV4-1, with D maybe TRBD2 (6 bases). The V end was cut by 1 base, the J end by 0 bases, with 13 bases between. Germline lookup yields CDR1 MGHRA and CDR2 YSYEKL. The CDR3 is 16 amino acids. CDR3 protein: CASSQVWVGSSYEQYF. For the CDR3, the DNA is TGCGCCAGCAGCCAAGTGTGGGTCGGGAGCTCCTACGAGCAGTACTTC.